These 30 T cell receptor beta chains share one sample of origin, sequenced in a study of persistence of HIV-infected CD4 T cells. Stimulation used around 10 ug/mL lysate from CMV-infected fibroblasts. Sorted nonresponding memory CD4+ T cells were CD40L-negative, CD69-negative, CD45RO-high. For these receptors, no antigen is known. The immunoSEQ assay was version 4, run in survey mode. TCRdb's copy holds only in-frame clones and misses some; the assay was immunoSEQ multiplex PCR. Among approximately 30,000 clones listed, 82% were seen once. The input for sequencing was CD4+ T cells sorted from PBMCs after roughly 20-hour stimulation, taken from a patient who received antiretroviral therapy. The receptors shown here come from an adult woman with HIV who was CMV-seropositive.

The chain joins TRBV5-5 to TRBJ2-5; the D is unclear. CDR3 size: 12 residues. Per germline, CDR1 SGHKS and CDR2 YYEKEE (reference sequence). Trimming shortened V by 0 bases and J by 5 bases, and 5 bases separated the two germline ends. In DNA form, the CDR3 reads TGTGCCAGCAGCTTGGCCGAGGAGACCCAGTACTTC. Protein sequence: CASSLAEETQYF.

This clone came up once. V usage is TRBV21-1 and J usage is TRBJ2-1; TRBD2 reflects the table's D call only, with no check against the DNA. TRBV21-1 is a listed pseudogene. The CDR3 runs to 14 residues. The CDR3 spells CAKKAGGRLDEQFF. The CDR3 nucleotides read TGTGCCAAAAAAGCGGGGGGGCGTCTAGATGAGCAGTTCTTC.

This clone was found once. The chain is built from TRBV7-2 and TRBJ2-2, with D hard to call. The V gene lost 1 base and the J gene lost 8 bases, with 14 bases spanning the gap. The CDR3 covers 15 residues. The germline V gene encodes CDR1 SGHTA and CDR2 FQGNSA. DNA for the CDR3: TGTGCCAGCAGCTTAGTTTCCCAGTGGCCTGGGGAGCTGTTTTTT. Amino acids: CASSLVSQWPGELFF.

This clone was counted a single time. This chain connects TRBV24-1 to TRBJ2-1, with 8 positions matching TRBD1. V gave up 0 bases and J gave up 5 bases; unmatched junction bases: 2. Looked up from germline, CDR1 is KGHDR and CDR2 is SFDVKD. There are 15 residues in the CDR3. The CDR3 reads CATSDLRTGNNEQFF. Here the CDR3 DNA reads TGTGCCACCAGTGATTTGCGGACAGGGAACAATGAGCAGTTCTTC.

V and J are TRBV7-2 and TRBJ1-6; D unresolved. The germline CDR1 and CDR2 sequences are SGHTA and FQGNSA. The CDR3 has 14 amino acids. Trimming stripped 6 bases from V and 9 bases from J, with 15 bases between. CDR3 DNA sequence: TGTGCCAGCAGTACTGGTACAGTAAGTTCACCCCTCCACTTT. This translates into CASSTGTVSSPLHF.

The rearrangement links TRBV10-3 to TRBJ2-3, with 15 positions matching TRBD2. The CDR3 has 16 amino acids. Germline V gene data show CDR1 as ENHRY and CDR2 as SYGVKD. V lost 7 bases, J lost 4 bases, and 6 bases stayed unmatched. CDR3 DNA sequence: TGTGCCATCAAGCCGGGACTAGCGGGAGGTGCAGATACGCAGTATTTT. Translating it yields CAIKPGLAGGADTQYF.

This clone was recorded only once. The CDR3 protein is CSVGESSQPQHF. The CDR3 DNA reads as TGCAGCGTTGGAGAGAGTTCGCAGCCCCAGCATTTT. The chain has TRBV29-1 and TRBJ1-5; no clear D gene. From germline, CDR1 is SQVTM and CDR2 ANQGSEA. The CDR3 runs 12 residues. Between the trimmed V and J ends, which lost 4 bases and 7 bases, there was a span of 11 bases.

This chain connects TRBV24-1 to TRBJ1-3; 7 bases map to TRBD1. The length of the CDR3 is 13 residues. Looked up from germline, CDR1 is KGHDR and CDR2 is SFDVKD. The V segment lost 7 bases and the J segment 2 bases; nucleotides outside the gene matches: 1. CDR3 in amino acids: CATSQGAGNTIYF. For the CDR3, the DNA is TGTGCCACCAGCCAGGGGGCTGGAAACACCATATATTTT.

This sequence joins TRBV7-2 and TRBJ2-2; 10 bases map to TRBD1. The CDR3 contains 16 residues. Germline V CDR1 and CDR2: SGHTA, FQGNSA. The trim removed 6 bases at V and 3 bases at J, leaving 7 bases unmatched. The CDR3 is CASRKRDRGYTGELFF. Written as DNA, the CDR3 is TGTGCCAGCAGGAAGCGGGACAGGGGTTACACCGGGGAGCTGTTTTTT.

The rearrangement links TRBV9 to TRBJ2-3; 8 bases are shared with TRBD2. From germline, CDR1 is SGDLS and CDR2 YYNGEE. Losses at the gene ends were 4 bases for V and 3 bases for J; bases not matched to a gene: 13. This CDR3 comprises 17 residues. The chain's CDR3 is CASSPRTSHRATDTQYF. CDR3 DNA sequence: TGTGCCAGCAGCCCCCGGACTAGCCATAGAGCTACAGATACGCAGTATTTT.

This chain uses TRBV2 with TRBJ1-1; the D is unclear. Per the germline V gene, CDR1 is SNHLY and CDR2 is FYNNEI. V was pared by 6 bases and J by 2 bases, with 10 bases between. The CDR3 covers 13 residues. The CDR3, as DNA: TGTGCCAGCAGGGGCAGTCTTAACACTGAAGCTTTCTTT. Translating it yields CASRGSLNTEAFF.

The rearrangement joins TRBV28 to TRBJ2-3; the D gene could be TRBD1 or TRBD2 (5 bases each). With 5 bases removed from V and 1 base from J, the gap between germline ends came to 13 bases. This CDR3 has 15 amino acids. From germline, CDR1 is MDHEN and CDR2 SYDVKM. CDR3 amino acids: CASSPVGVGTDTQYF. The CDR3 DNA sequence: TGTGCCAGCAGTCCAGTGGGGGTCGGCACAGATACGCAGTATTTT.

This chain links TRBV2 with TRBJ2-7; possibly TRBD1 for D (7 bases). Trimming cost V 4 bases and J 0 bases, with 13 bases left between them. The CDR3 has 15 residues. Looked up from germline, CDR1 is SNHLY and CDR2 is FYNNEI. Here the CDR3 reads CASSAAGQLSYEQYF. Here the CDR3 DNA reads TGTGCCAGCAGTGCCGCGGGACAGCTCTCCTACGAGCAGTACTTC.

This clone was seen a few times. The CDR3 coding sequence is TGCAGCGTTGTAACAGGGGCCTATGGCTACACCTTC. This gives the protein CSVVTGAYGYTF. This rearrangement joins TRBV29-1 to TRBJ1-2, with 7 bases aligning to TRBD1. The CDR3 covers 12 residues. Germline V gene lookup returns CDR1 SQVTM and CDR2 ANQGSEA. Trimming took 4 bases from V and 4 from J; bases not matched to a gene: 3.

The rearrangement links TRBV24-1 to TRBJ2-3, with TRBD2 identical over 7 bases. The CDR3 has 17 amino acids. Germline loops: CDR1 KGHDR, CDR2 SFDVKD. The V gene end was trimmed by 0 bases and the J gene end by 5 bases; junction bases not matched to a gene: 10. CDR3 region: CATSDLRAGTTEDTQYF. The CDR3 DNA is TGTGCCACCAGTGATTTGCGGGCTGGGACTACCGAAGATACGCAGTATTTT.

The chain links TRBV6-1 to TRBJ1-6; 8 bases are a match to TRBD1. With 0 bases clipped from V and 10 bases from J, the junction kept 5 bases outside the gene matches. The CDR3 is 15 residues long. In germline, CDR1 is MNHNS, CDR2 SASEGT. CDR3 amino acids: CASSEADRAYSPLHF. The CDR3 region has the DNA TGTGCCAGCAGTGAAGCGGACAGGGCCTACTCACCCCTCCACTTT.

Remarks on this clone: Within the sample, other DNA sequences also encode this same CDR3. The V call is TRBV6-5, the J call TRBJ1-1; maybe TRBD1 (5 bases). Trimming left V 1 base short and J 1 base short, with 7 bases between. Germline values: CDR1 MNHEY, CDR2 SVGAGI. The CDR3 is 14 residues long. DNA of the CDR3: TGTGCCAGCAGTTACTTGCAGGGGAACACTGAAGCTTTCTTT. Encoded protein: CASSYLQGNTEAFF.

This clone was seen more than once but under ten times. The rearrangement links TRBV25-1 to TRBJ1-5; D is possibly TRBD1 (5 bases). This CDR3 is built from 14 residues. V lost 7 bases and J 6 bases, leaving 16 bases between the germline ends. Per germline, CDR1 MGHDK and CDR2 SYGVNS. The DNA of the CDR3 is TGTGCCAGCATGGGCCCGGGGGGTGGTCAGCCCCAGCATTTT. Translated: CASMGPGGGQPQHF.

This sequence joins TRBV19 and TRBJ2-1; 8 bases align to TRBD1. The germline CDR1 and CDR2 sequences are LNHDA and SQIVND (reference sequence). The CDR3 has 15 amino acids. The J segment lost 9 bases and the V segment lost 6 bases, leaving 13 bases of the junction unmatched. The CDR3 reads CASSSEDREVSEQFF. The CDR3 DNA follows: TGTGCCAGTAGCTCCGAGGACAGGGAGGTTAGTGAGCAGTTCTTC. Combining the CDR3 with reference TRBV19 and TRBJ2-1 gives the whole variable domain DGGITQSPKYLFRKEGQNVTLSCEQNLNHDAMYWYRQDPGQGLRLIYYSQIVNDFQKGDIAEGYSVSREKKESFPLTVTSAQKNPTAFYLCASSSEDREVSEQFFGPGTRLTVL.

The J gene is TRBJ1-3, the V gene TRBV10-3; D is possibly TRBD1 (6 bases). Germline V lookup: CDR1 ENHRY, CDR2 SYGVKD. The CDR3 is 14 residues long. V was trimmed by 6 bases and J by 3 bases, leaving 12 bases between them. The CDR3 bases are TGTGCCATCAGGGGACAAGTAATTGGAAACACCATATATTTT. Translation gives CAIRGQVIGNTIYF.

The chain is built from TRBV12-3 or TRBV12-4 and TRBJ1-2; no clear D gene. V lost 3 bases and J lost 4, with 9 bases in between. CDR3 size: 13 residues. CDR3 in amino acids: CASSLSESYGYTF. For the CDR3, the DNA is TGTGCCAGCAGTTTGTCCGAGTCCTATGGCTACACCTTC.

This chain joins TRBV27 and TRBJ1-1; 11 nucleotides match TRBD1. The germline CDR1 and CDR2 sequences are MNHEY and SMNVEV (reference sequence). V gave up 2 bases and J gave up 6 bases; unmatched junction bases: 20. This CDR3 comprises 20 residues. The CDR3 DNA reads TGTGCCAGCAGTTTAAAGGGTTCAACCGGGACAGGGGGACGAAGGGCTGAAGCTTTCTTT. The encoded protein is CASSLKGSTGTGGRRAEAFF.

The rearrangement joins TRBV6-1 to TRBJ1-3, with a weak D call TRBD1 (6 bases). Trimming stripped 3 bases from V and 0 bases from J, with 9 bases between. The CDR3 has 15 amino acids. Germline V gene data show CDR1 as MNHNS and CDR2 as SASEGT. The CDR3 nucleotides are TGTGCCAGCAGTGACCACAGGGACTCTGGAAACACCATATATTTT. Amino acids: CASSDHRDSGNTIYF.

The chain has TRBV19 and TRBJ2-3; 14 nucleotides line up with TRBD2. The germline gives CDR1 LNHDA, CDR2 SQIVND (reference sequence). The CDR3 covers 15 residues. Germline trimming cut 9 bases from V and 2 bases from J; bases unmatched to any gene: 4. The CDR3 nucleotides are TGTGCCAGCCGGGGACTAGCGGGAGTCACAGATACGCAGTATTTT. Translation: CASRGLAGVTDTQYF.

This clone was detected only a few times. J is TRBJ2-7 and V is TRBV7-9; a weak D match, TRBD1 (6 bases). V was pared by 5 bases and J by 4 bases, with 18 bases between. The CDR3 totals 15 residues. Germline lookup yields CDR1 SEHNR and CDR2 FQNEAQ (reference sequence). As DNA, the CDR3 is TGTGCCAGCAGCCCCCTGGGGGCAGGAGAGTACGAGCAGTACTTC. Translated, it gives CASSPLGAGEYEQYF.

The gene calls are TRBV21-1 and TRBJ2-1; the DNA was not compared with TRBD1, the D call given in the table. TRBV21-1 is recorded as a pseudogene. This CDR3 has 17 residues. For the CDR3, the DNA is TGTGCCAGCAGCAAAGCGGTAGGACAGGGGGTATACAATGAGCAGTTCTTC. As protein: CASSKAVGQGVYNEQFF.

The rearrangement joins TRBV2 to TRBJ1-1, with 9 nucleotides matching TRBD1. V shed 3 bases, J shed 4 bases, and the junction held 6 bases outside the gene matches. The CDR3 is made up of 15 amino acids. From germline, CDR1 is SNHLY and CDR2 FYNNEI. CDR3 in amino acids: CASSERGTGLTEAFF. The CDR3 bases are TGTGCCAGCAGTGAGCGGGGGACAGGGCTCACTGAAGCTTTCTTT.

The V gene is TRBV3-1 (or the pseudogene TRBV3-2), the J gene TRBJ2-3; 9 nucleotides agree with TRBD2. With 1 base clipped from V and 2 bases from J, the junction kept 4 bases outside the gene matches. Germline V lookup: CDR1 LGHDT, CDR2 YNNKEL (reference sequence). The CDR3 runs to 16 residues. CDR3 in DNA: TGTGCCAGCAGCCAAGGGGCGGGGGGGATCACAGATACGCAGTATTTT. Translated, it gives CASSQGAGGITDTQYF.

This sequence joins TRBV3-1 (or the pseudogene TRBV3-2) and TRBJ1-1, with D possibly TRBD1 on 5 matching bases. Trimming stripped 3 bases from V and 5 bases from J, with 13 bases between. The CDR3 has 14 amino acids. Germline V gene sequence: CDR1 LGHDT, CDR2 YNNKEL (reference sequence). The CDR3 DNA is TGTGCCAGCAGCCATGGCGGGGGAGGGACTGAAGCTTTCTTT. As protein: CASSHGGGGTEAFF.

This rearrangement joins TRBV25-1 to TRBJ1-5; possibly TRBD1 for D (6 bases). CDR1 and CDR2 (germline): MGHDK, SYGVNS. The CDR3 is made up of 13 amino acids. The V end was cut by 8 bases, the J end by 2 bases, with 10 bases between. The CDR3 DNA reads TGTGCCAGCGCAGGGGTTGGCAATCAGCCCCAGCATTTT. Protein product: CASAGVGNQPQHF.